The text below deals with one T cell receptor beta chain. The assay was immunoSEQ multiplex PCR, and TCRdb's table has in-frame clones only and misses some. The table has under 300,000 clones, over 80% seen once. These data originate in a study of blood T cell repertoires in COVID-19. Across the whole study: Material from acute and convalescent COVID-19 was sourced from the United States, Italy and Spain.

In germline, CDR1 is SGHAT, CDR2 FQNNGV. Germline trimming cut 5 bases from V and 5 bases from J; bases unmatched to any gene: 8. The CDR3 loop spans 15 amino acids. This receptor was obtained from a man in his sixties who had recovered from COVID-19. The rearrangement joins TRBV11-2 to TRBJ2-5, with 10 nucleotides matching TRBD1. Sequencing was performed on peripheral blood. Here the CDR3 reads CASSPGTGVGETQYF. DNA for the CDR3: TGTGCCAGCAGCCCCGGGACAGGGGTGGGGGAGACCCAGTACTTC.